This T cell receptor beta chain was captured by sequencing in a study of blood T cell repertoires in COVID-19. Whole-study context: There were acute and convalescent COVID-19 samples, and they came from the United States, Italy and Spain. Sources were T cells, B-cell-depleted T cells, or PBMCs; the material itself was cDNA or gDNA.

The CDR3 length is 15 residues. As processed by the authors: The assay estimated nucleated cells by amplifying reference gene primers. The table came from immunoSEQ multiplex PCR; TCRdb's copy has only in-frame clones and leaves some out. That table supplies the V and J calls and clone size; D and trimming were determined from the DNA. This sample has about 99,000 clones, with around nine tenths found just once. The chain links TRBV21-1 to TRBJ2-7; the table gives TRBD2 as D, unverified against the DNA. TRBV21-1 is described as a pseudogene. Sequencing was performed on peripheral blood. This TCR derives from a human donor in a cohort sampled during active COVID-19. As DNA, the CDR3 is TGTGCCAGCAGCAAAGTTTTAAATTTCGGCTACGAGCAGTACTTC. Translated, it gives CASSKVLNFGYEQYF.